One sample yielded the 11 T cell receptor beta chains listed below, sequenced in a study of T cells in Graves' hyperthyroidism and ophthalmopathy. RNA transcripts were the template for amplifying TCR beta CDR3 regions. Initially, a first-round RT-PCR of the TCR CDR3 employed the HTBI primer set. One entry per CDR3 protein results from TCRdb running MiXCR on the multiplex PCR reads. The data contain 450,000 to 600,000 distinct CDR3 sequences, just under 20% of them singletons. Sequenced input: blood. Every receptor here comes from a man between 35 and 55 years old with Graves' ophthalmopathy.

This clonotype showed up just a few times. The J gene is TRBJ2-5, the V gene TRBV12-3 or TRBV12-4; unclear D gene. Trimming took 6 bases from V and 3 from J, leaving 11 bases between them. The CDR3 totals 13 residues. DNA of the CDR3: TGTGCCAGCAGACCTAGGTACGAAGAGACCCAGTACTTC. The encoded protein is CASRPRYEETQYF.

The chain recombines TRBV14 with TRBJ1-1; 10 nucleotides agree with TRBD1. V shed 1 base, J shed 1 base, and the junction held 6 bases outside the gene matches. Germline V gene data show CDR1 as SGHDN and CDR2 as FVKESK. This CDR3 comprises 17 residues. In DNA form, the CDR3 reads TGTGCCAGCAGCCAAGTTACGACAGGGGGCTGGAACACTGAAGCTTTCTTT. Protein: CASSQVTTGGWNTEAFF. Looking up the rest from reference TRBV14 and TRBJ1-1 gives the full variable domain: EAGVTQFPSHSVIEKGQTVTLRCDPISGHDNLYWYRRVMGKEIKFLLHFVKESKQDESGMPNNRFLAERTGGTYSTLKVQPAELEDSGVYFCASSQVTTGGWNTEAFFGQGTRLTVV.

V gene TRBV7-3 combines with J gene TRBJ2-1; perhaps TRBD2 as D (5 bases). V shed 6 bases and J shed 5 bases, with 20 bases lying between them. This CDR3 region has 16 residues. CDR1 is SGHTA and CDR2 is FQGTGA in the germline V gene. The CDR3 DNA reads TGTGCCAGCAGTCCAGTGGGAGCGAGAGTGGACAATGAGCAGTTCTTC. This encodes CASSPVGARVDNEQFF.

This clonotype appeared a few times. CDR3 DNA: TGTGCCAGCAGCTCTATCTACGGAACCCACGAGCAGTACTTC. Protein: CASSSIYGTHEQYF. The gene calls are TRBV3-1 and TRBJ2-7, with D uncertain. V shed 5 bases and J shed 5 bases, with 16 bases lying between them. Germline V lookup: CDR1 LGHDT, CDR2 YNNKEL (reference sequence). The CDR3 has 14 amino acids.

Concerning this clonotype: A much larger clone sits a single nucleotide away, making a read error possible. This chain uses TRBV24-1 with TRBJ2-6; D uncertain. The germline gives CDR1 KGHDR, CDR2 SFDVKD. CDR3 length equals 14 residues. The CDR3 loop is CATGDTTGANVLTF. CDR3 nucleotides: TGTGCCACCGGTGATACTACTGGGGCCAACGTCCTGACTTTC.

This chain's CDR3 is CSVIPTDQQFF. As DNA, the CDR3 is TGCAGCGTTATCCCAACGGATCAGCAGTTCTTC. This rearrangement joins TRBV29-1 to TRBJ2-1; no definite D call. The CDR3 sequence is 11 residues long. V was shortened by 5 bases and J by 11 bases, with 13 bases between the two germline ends. Looked up from germline, CDR1 is SQVTM and CDR2 is ANQGSEA.

The chain employs TRBV11-2 and TRBJ2-7; possibly TRBD2 for D (6 bases). The germline V gene encodes CDR1 SGHAT and CDR2 FQNNGV. V lost 3 bases and J 6 bases, leaving 12 bases between the germline ends. The CDR3 consists of 13 residues. The CDR3 sequence: CASSFNRDSEQYF. CDR3 in DNA: TGTGCCAGCAGCTTCAACCGGGACTCCGAGCAGTACTTC.

This clonotype came up a few times. The CDR3 loop reads CSARPGTGGGEQYF. The DNA of the CDR3 is TGCAGTGCCCGCCCCGGGACAGGGGGAGGCGAGCAGTACTTC. The chain links TRBV20-1 to TRBJ2-7; TRBD1 agrees at 11 bases. V shed 6 bases and J 6 bases; nucleotides not matched to a gene: 10. Germline-derived CDR1 and CDR2 are DFQATT and SNEGSKA (reference sequence). The CDR3 runs 14 residues.

This clonotype came up a few times. The chain recombines TRBV20-1 with TRBJ2-7, with 8 bases lining up with TRBD1. Germline V gene lookup returns CDR1 DFQATT and CDR2 SNEGSKA (reference sequence). J was trimmed by 3 bases and V by 5 bases; bases with no gene match: 6. The CDR3 covers 13 residues. The CDR3 DNA is TGCAGTGCTGCCGGGACAGGTATCTACGAGCAGTACTTC. Its protein product is CSAAGTGIYEQYF.

At least ten counts were recorded for this clonotype. V gene TRBV6-8 combines with J gene TRBJ2-7; 9 positions match TRBD1. The CDR3 runs 14 residues. The V and J ends lost 5 bases and 5 bases, in that order; junction bases with no gene match: 7. Germline CDR1 MNHGY, CDR2 SAAAGT. The CDR3 loop reads CASSIGTGRDEQYF. Written as DNA, the CDR3 is TGTGCCAGCAGTATCGGGACAGGGAGGGACGAGCAGTACTTC.

Remarks on this clonotype: A single base separates this from a much larger clone, so it may be a read error. The CDR3 end shows no conserved phenylalanine or tryptophan, and so a read error is likely. This chain links TRBV20-1 with TRBJ2-3; D might be TRBD2 (6 bases). V gave up 5 bases and J gave up 4 bases, with 13 bases separating them. Germline V gene sequence: CDR1 DFQATT, CDR2 SNEGSKA (reference sequence). CDR3 size: 13 residues. The CDR3 nucleotides are TGCAGTGCTGGGGGAGGACCATCAGATACGCAGTATTCT. Residues: CSAGGGPSDTQYS.